This section outlines one T cell receptor beta chain sequence together with its context. Its binding antigen is unknown. The entry originates in a study of cytomegalovirus exposure and HLA in healthy donors (dated by TCRdb to about 2017). Broadly, across the study: In an earlier analysis of about 560 of the donors, approximately 260 Gb of sequence data and 117 million unique TCR beta sequences from roughly 180 million T cells were reported. An early release that covered several hundred HLA-typed donors contained around 300 gigabases of sequencing data and tens of millions of unique TCR sequences. Of the roughly 410 genotyped donors, approximately 80% were placed in the genetic ancestry cluster associated with self-reported Caucasian donors. The study aimed to test whether signatures of past pathogen exposure could be identified by cataloging public T cell receptors. Using immunosequencing, the study profiled T cell repertoires from 666 subjects and related those repertoires to cytomegalovirus serostatus. Along with the approximately 620-subject first cohort, a separate validation cohort of 120 different subjects was used. To predict cytomegalovirus infection status, the study brought together high-throughput TCR immunosequencing, statistical association of individual TCRs with disease status, and machine learning. In a later analysis, previously published TCR beta repertoires from 666 donors were re-analyzed and high-resolution HLA genotyping was added so that TCR occurrence patterns could be studied. In the later analysis, no new phenotypic data were used to find candidate immune exposures; instead, reliance was placed on TCR beta sequences and their occurrence across donors. To decide whether each TCR beta V gene segment behaved as functional or pseudogenic, an earlier analysis of some 580 of the donors relied on high-throughput TCR beta sequencing. Alongside the repertoire data, information on donor age, sex, ethnicity and CMV serostatus was compiled. A later genetic analysis used genome-wide SNP genotypes for about 55% of the 666 donors, treating that subset as a discovery cohort. All discovery cohort repertoires had been generated using a single sequencing platform. HLA typing covered class I and class II loci at four-digit resolution. The number of donors typed differed by locus, with about 629-630 for A, B, C, DRB1 and DQB1, around 500 for DQA1, over 600 for DPA1, and under 490 for DPB1. Four to six DR-DQ haplotypes were handled as single units for association and clustering, since linkage in the cohort was strong. Among about 400 genotyped donors of the cohort, an average of around 240,000 unique TCR beta nucleotide sequences was sequenced per donor, of which about 19% were non-productive. Paper-wide results and their limitations: Most TCR sequences were observed very rarely across donors, whereas some public TCRs were present in many individuals. A further reported finding was that TCR beta sequences accurately predicted the HLA-A and HLA-B alleles for most subjects in the first cohort. The presence/absence analyses assumed that sequencing depth was roughly uniform across donors, and that assumption may not be true. Several of the top co-occurrence clusters appeared to be linked to parvovirus B19, influenza, CMV and Epstein-Barr virus, according to a later analysis. Because HLA typing was missing for some donors at each locus, association tests included only the typed subset. In both the original and validation cohorts, the classifier was reported to diagnose cytomegalovirus status with high specificity and sensitivity. In a later analysis, TCR association rates were found to vary across HLA loci, with the most associated TCRs seen for DRB1 alleles and the fewest for HLA-C alleles. Because counts were too low, some 17 rarely observed V segments, including chromosome 9 orphons, were excluded from the earlier analysis of 587 of the donors. The 87-base-pair reads could not distinguish some IMGT-functional V segments, including TRBV6-2 and TRBV6-3, so those segments were excluded. When HLA alleles, especially DR and DQ, strongly co-occurred, TCR associations were difficult to assign to individual alleles. The sequencing pipeline was judged likely to have produced a cluster of highly shared sequence variants as a technical artifact. In vitro tests confirmed that three of the cytomegalovirus-associated TCR beta chains recognize cytomegalovirus antigens. A later genetic analysis reported fewer N-insertions in productive TCRs among donors in an Asian-associated ancestry cluster than the approximately 700-donor mean. Most CMV-associated TCR beta chains appeared to be HLA-restricted in a later analysis, and the HLA associations seemed to be driven largely by CMV exposure. Compared with equally common non-associated chains, HLA-associated TCR beta chains in a later analysis were more clonally expanded and had lower generation probabilities. In an earlier analysis of 587 of the donors, most TCR beta V segments appeared in productive rearrangements about 87% or about 30% of the time, broadly matching IMGT annotations. The only immune exposure information available for the cohort was CMV serostatus. According to the authors, the approach could potentially be generalized to other disease states and immunological phenotypes. A later analysis associated 16,951 TCR beta sequences with specific HLA alleles at a false discovery rate of 0.05. In a later genetic analysis, a missense DCLRE1C variant was associated with V-gene and J-gene trimming of TCR beta chains, and the association was replicated in an independent cohort. Only TCR beta chains were sequenced in this cohort, and the absence of alpha or paired-chain data limited detectable features. The study listed 150 to 200 TCR beta chains as associated with cytomegalovirus. Linkage disequilibrium might explain the correlated functional status among segregating V segments, but an unknown experimental factor could not be ruled out.

The method behind the library was the immunoSEQ multiplex PCR assay. For the multiplex PCR, a mixture combining 60 forward primers for TCR Vbeta segments and 13 reverse primers for TCR Jbeta segments was used. The CDR3 region of rearranged TCR beta genes was amplified from genomic DNA with a multiplex PCR assay. The amplified TCR beta libraries were sequenced on the Illumina HiSeq System as 87-base-pair reads. The paper's processing steps were these. Across the 600 to 700 repertoires, a later analysis counted about 81 million unique TCR beta chains, some 11 million of which were shared by at least two donors. Raw reads were error-corrected and collapsed into unique sequences by a nearest-neighbor algorithm in which closely related sequences were merged to remove PCR and sequencing errors. To assign V, D and J gene segments, CDR3 sequences were aligned to IMGT reference sequences. For a sequence to be retained, at least a six-nucleotide match to both a V gene segment and a J gene segment was required. Rearrangements were called productive when the CDR3 lacked stop codons and stayed in frame with V and J; all others were non-productive. Following IMGT convention, CDR3 was defined as the stretch from the second conserved V-encoded cysteine to the conserved J-encoded phenylalanine. In an earlier analysis of 587 of the donors, sequences lacking an unambiguous match to a single V gene segment were excluded. An earlier analysis of 587 of the donors classified V segments as functional when productive rearrangements were above 56.7% and as segregating when the standard deviation between donors was above 5%. To diagnose cytomegalovirus status from the catalog of TCR beta chain sequences, a statistical classification framework was built. V and J gene assignment, in a later analysis, came from comparing TCR nucleotide sequences with IMGT/GENE-DB human TR gene sequences. Using the TCRdist pipeline, a later analysis assigned CDR3 sequences along with most-parsimonious VDJ recombination scenarios. In a later analysis, every TCR beta chain was defined by the combination of its CDR3 amino acid sequence and its V-gene family, and reads without a unique V-gene family were dropped. A later analysis removed 600 or so highly shared, low-generation-probability nucleotide sequences to deal with suspected cross-contamination and a sequencing artifact. In a later analysis, a clonal expansion index for each public chain was calculated from normalized within-repertoire ranks of inferred template counts. In a later analysis, generation probabilities were computed using a VDJ recombination model fitted to out-of-frame rearrangements, and the results were checked against IGoR. A later analysis scored TCR-TCR, TCR-HLA and TCR-CMV co-occurrence with hypergeometric tests, applying a repertoire-size bias correction to TCR pairs. In a later analysis, false discovery rates were estimated by permuting HLA or CMV assignments 20 times. In a later analysis, co-occurring TCRs were grouped using DBSCAN, with TCRdist sequence similarity added in when clustering inside HLA-allele-positive subsets. Repertoires with fewer than 30,000 or more than 120,000 public chains, plus five repertoires with anomalous nucleotide sharing, were excluded from co-occurrence clustering. TCRdb took this table from immuneACCESS and kept in-frame rearrangements with V and J called. Such tables lack part of the clones; where checked against another copy, unresolved V genes explain under half of the gap, and the rest is unexplained. V and J calls and clone size are copied from that table; D and trimming were computed from the DNA. This sample's table has entries for approximately 140,000 clones. Around 1.5% of the sample is held by the ten biggest clonotypes.

The cohort was made up of under 800 healthy bone marrow donors. All cohort members were sampled while nominally healthy, although unrecorded immune exposures were likely present. The donor tested CMV seronegative, placing the donor among the 350 or so seronegative members of the cohort. Each donor provided a peripheral blood sample, and peripheral blood mononuclear cells were used for TCR beta sequencing. Genomic DNA extraction from the blood cell samples was performed with the Qiagen DNeasy Blood Extraction Kit. From the cysteine through the phenylalanine, the CDR3 covers 15 amino acids. Solely the CDR3 DNA is kept, with 45 bases framed from the first base. Based on the germline V gene, the CDR1 and CDR2 sequences are SNHLY and FYNNEI. Trimming leaves V shorter by 1 base and J shorter by 7 bases, with the junction holding 6 bases beyond the gene matches.

The chain is encoded by TRBV2 joined to TRBJ2-5, and 10 bases in between align with TRBD2. This TCR came from a woman aged 35 to 49 in good health and CMV-seronegative. Input material: PBMCs. The CDR3 reads CASSEVLAGVGTQYF. The DNA is TGTGCCAGCAGTGAAGTCCTAGCGGGGGTGGGGACCCAGTACTTC.